This TCR beta chain was sequenced for a study of T cell responses to AZD1222 COVID-19 vaccine. Turning to this clone: Its antigen is unknown.

V lost 3 bases, J lost 6 bases, and 14 bases stayed unmatched. The CDR3 covers 16 residues. Germline CDR1 is MDHEN and CDR2 is SYDVKM. Study-wide findings and caveats: When two AZD1222 doses had been given, Spike-specific TCR breadth and depth rose. It should be noted that donors were predominantly white British and more often female, and clonal diversity was possibly underestimated. Across the whole spike, CD4 TCRs peaked at regions 160-218 and 743-854. The repertoires were collected only after the peak T cell response.

Sequencing was performed with immunoSEQ multiplex PCR; in TCRdb, only in-frame clones are kept and a portion is missing. The sample yields 250,000 or so clones, approximately 95% seen once. The V gene is TRBV28, the J gene TRBJ2-7; 7 bases are a match to TRBD2. Sequenced here: peripheral blood, sampled on day 0 of AZD1222 vaccination. The source is an adult in good health. CDR3 DNA sequence: TGTGCCAGCAGTTTCCGAGGGGTAGCGGGTTTAGGCGAGCAGTACTTC. Protein product: CASSFRGVAGLGEQYF.